This note documents a single T cell receptor beta chain sequence. The sample belongs to a study of human T cells and chemical hapten exposure. Each CDR3 protein gets one entry after TCRdb re-called the RACE reads with MiXCR. The sample consists of 35,000 to 50,000 distinct CDR3 sequences, roughly 3.5% of them appearing once. The V gene lost 4 bases and the J gene lost 3 bases, with 12 bases spanning the gap. This CDR3 is built from 14 residues. Germline V gene lookup returns CDR1 LGHDT and CDR2 YNNKEL (reference sequence). This sample's time point: healthy volunteer bleed at 6 weeks. Unfractionated whole blood was the source from which total RNA was extracted.

This chain uses TRBV3-1 with TRBJ1-2, with D unresolved. The TCR originated in a human donor in good health. Some clones in this sample may be carry-over from other donors' samples. Sequencing was done on a sample of whole blood. CDR3 protein: CASSPLRKDYGYTF. The DNA of the CDR3 is TGTGCCAGCAGCCCACTAAGAAAGGACTATGGCTACACCTTC.